This T cell receptor beta chain stems from a study of blood T cell repertoires in COVID-19. Study as a whole: COVID-19 samples from acute and convalescent phases originated in the United States, Italy and Spain. PBMCs, B-cell-depleted T cells, or T cells provided the cDNA or gDNA that made up the material.

In the original workflow: It was from reference gene primer amplification that nucleated cell counts were estimated. Method: immunoSEQ multiplex PCR; TCRdb's copy keeps in-frame clones and lacks some. Clone size and the V and J calls come from that table; the DNA yielded D and trimming. The sample lists about 160,000 clones; around 90% were seen once. This clone appeared once. This receptor was identified in a young man with acute or convalescent COVID-19. Sequencing was carried out using peripheral blood.

The CDR3 loop is CASSQGAIMETQYF. CDR3 coding DNA: TGTGCCAGCAGCCAGGGGGCGATAATGGAGACCCAGTACTTC. The gene calls are TRBV3-1 (or the pseudogene TRBV3-2) and TRBJ2-5; weak D call: TRBD1 (6 bases). The ends were cut back, 3 bases at V and 5 bases at J, with 13 bases in the middle. The germline V gene has CDR1 LGHDT and CDR2 YNNKEL (reference sequence). The CDR3 is 14 amino acids.